The subject of this entry is one T cell receptor beta chain. What it binds is unknown. Researchers made TCR cDNA using 5'RACE template switching, and this step added a universal primer site and UMIs. TCRdb analysed the 5' RACE reads with MiXCR anew, one entry per CDR3 protein. Of roughly 150,000 distinct CDR3 sequences in the sample, 5% to 8% are singletons; the top ten hold 0.5% to 0.65%. The data were obtained in a study of T cells after yellow fever vaccination. General observations from the study: A secondary response was less intense yet reached its peak sooner, at day 5 versus 15. The CD4 and CD8 compartments had a small share of their clonotypes in common. Booster sampling recovered most clones from primary vaccination (96% CD4, around 88% CD8).

The CDR3 covers 14 residues. CDR1 is SGHDT and CDR2 is YYEEEE in the germline V gene. Trimming shortened V by 7 bases and J by 5 bases, and 18 bases separated the two germline ends. The rearrangement links TRBV5-6 to TRBJ1-1; a possible D gene is TRBD1 (6 bases). Source: CD4+ T cells sorted from PBMCs, taken 10 days after the yellow fever booster vaccination. The sequence was obtained from a man aged 25 to 40 who received the YFV17D yellow fever vaccine. The CDR3 DNA reads TGTGCCAGCGGGAACAGACAGGCGGGGACTGAAGCTTTCTTT. Amino acids: CASGNRQAGTEAFF.